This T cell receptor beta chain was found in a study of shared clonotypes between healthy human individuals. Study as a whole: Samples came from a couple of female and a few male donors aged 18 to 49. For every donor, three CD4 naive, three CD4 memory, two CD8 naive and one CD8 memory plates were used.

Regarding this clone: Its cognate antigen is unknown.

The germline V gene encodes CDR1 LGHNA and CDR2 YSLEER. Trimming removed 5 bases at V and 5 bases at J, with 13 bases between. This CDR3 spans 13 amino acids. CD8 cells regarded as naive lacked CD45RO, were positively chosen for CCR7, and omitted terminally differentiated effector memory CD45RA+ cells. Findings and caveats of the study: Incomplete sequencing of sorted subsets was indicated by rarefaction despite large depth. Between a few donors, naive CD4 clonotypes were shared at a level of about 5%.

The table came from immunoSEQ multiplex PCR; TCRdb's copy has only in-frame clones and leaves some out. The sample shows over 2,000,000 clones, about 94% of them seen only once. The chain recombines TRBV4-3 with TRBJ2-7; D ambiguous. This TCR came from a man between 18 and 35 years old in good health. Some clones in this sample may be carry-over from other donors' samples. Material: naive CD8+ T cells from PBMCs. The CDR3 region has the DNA TGCGCCAGCAGCAAAGGCCTCCGGAACGAGCAGTACTTC. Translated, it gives CASSKGLRNEQYF.